Below, 13 T cell receptor beta chains from the same sample are listed, as sequenced in a study of T cell repertoires in cytomegalovirus infection. TCRdb used MiXCR to reprocess the reads, holding one entry per CDR3 protein. The table lists about 890,000 distinct CDR3 sequences, around 32% of them singletons, with around 15% in the top ten. Their antigens are not known. The sequences come from cultured CD8+ T cells from PBMCs, collected from culture after CMV antigen stimulation. All receptors come from a human donor in good health (CMV status not recorded). Some clones in this sample may be carry-over from other donors' samples.

The rearrangement links TRBV11-2 to TRBJ2-5, with 9 positions matching TRBD2. The CDR3 loop spans 16 amino acids. Germline CDR1 SGHAT, CDR2 FQNNGV. Germline trimming cut 5 bases from V and 1 base from J; bases unmatched to any gene: 8. CDR3 nucleotides: TGTGCCAGCAGCCGACTAGCGGCGCCGCTCCAAGAGACCCAGTACTTC. Its protein is CASSRLAAPLQETQYF. Full variable domain (remainder filled in from reference TRBV11-2 and TRBJ2-5): EAGVAQSPRYKIIEKRQSVAFWCNPISGHATLYWYQQILGQGPKLLIQFQNNGVVDDSQLPKDRFSAERLKGVDSTLKIQPAKLEDSAVYLCASSRLAAPLQETQYFGPGTRLLVL.

This clonotype was seen only a few times. V and J are TRBV20-1 and TRBJ2-7; TRBD1 matches at 11 bases. Germline V lookup: CDR1 DFQATT, CDR2 SNEGSKA (reference sequence). V shed 5 bases and J 4 bases; nucleotides not matched to a gene: 4. The CDR3 loop spans 13 amino acids. CDR3 DNA sequence: TGCAGTGCTGACGGGGACAGGGGGTACGAGCAGTACTTC. The encoded protein is CSADGDRGYEQYF.

This clonotype has more than one count but fewer than ten. The rearrangement uses TRBV7-2 and TRBJ2-7, with D tentatively TRBD1 or TRBD2 (5 bases each). The CDR3 length is 13 residues. Germline V CDR1 and CDR2: SGHTA, FQGNSA. V lost 5 bases, J lost 7 bases, and 15 bases lay in between. The CDR3 region has the DNA TGTGCCAGCAGCCACACCGGGGCTGGGGAGCAGTACTTC. This translates into CASSHTGAGEQYF.

This chain joins TRBV15 and TRBJ2-1; D is possibly TRBD1 (6 bases). V was pared by 4 bases and J by 0 bases, with 10 bases between. The germline gives CDR1 LNHNV, CDR2 YYDKDF (reference sequence). The CDR3 covers 15 residues. CDR3 coding DNA: TGTGCCACCAGCACGTGGGACACCTCCTACAATGAGCAGTTCTTC. Encoded protein: CATSTWDTSYNEQFF. Variable domain in full (rest from reference TRBV15 and TRBJ2-1): DAMVIQNPRYQVTQFGKPVTLSCSQTLNHNVMYWYQQKSSQAPKLLFHYYDKDFNNEADTPDNFQSRRPNTSFCFLDIRSPGLGDTAMYLCATSTWDTSYNEQFFGPGTRLTVL.

This chain joins TRBV5-1 and TRBJ1-1; 9 positions agree with TRBD1. J lost 5 bases, V lost 3 bases, and 11 bases had no gene match. Germline V gene data show CDR1 as SGHRS and CDR2 as YFSETQ. This CDR3 spans 16 amino acids. In DNA form, the CDR3 reads TGCGCCAGCAGCTCGAGGAAGACAGGGGGTAGTACTGAAGCTTTCTTT. It codes for CASSSRKTGGSTEAFF.

The sample holds many counts of this clonotype. This chain uses TRBV6-1 with TRBJ2-1; D is unclear. Trimming pared 6 bases from V and 4 bases from J, leaving 10 bases between. The CDR3 runs to 13 residues. Germline CDR1 reads MNHNS; CDR2 reads SASEGT. The CDR3 reads CASSDERYNEQFF. As DNA, the CDR3 is TGTGCCAGCAGCGATGAACGGTACAATGAGCAGTTCTTC.

Only a few counts were recorded for this clonotype. The chain uses TRBV27 and TRBJ2-5; 7 nucleotides agree with TRBD1. The junction had 8 bases not matched to a gene; V was cut back by 6 bases and J by 4 bases. Germline-derived CDR1 and CDR2 are MNHEY and SMNVEV (reference sequence). CDR3 length equals 14 residues. The CDR3 DNA sequence: TGTGCCAGCAGACCGACAGGGTCGACAGAGACCCAGTACTTC. This codes for CASRPTGSTETQYF.

This clonotype was observed many times. The CDR3 loop reads CASSGLVGPTDTQYF. DNA for the CDR3: TGTGCCAGCAGTGGACTAGTGGGTCCCACAGATACGCAGTATTTT. The rearrangement links TRBV12-3 or TRBV12-4 to TRBJ2-3; 7 bases fit TRBD2. The CDR3 contains 15 residues. V shed 5 bases and J 2 bases; nucleotides not matched to a gene: 7.

This clonotype was observed at least ten times. Mismatch with germline at one junction end may stem from a read error. The chain joins TRBV27 to TRBJ1-1, with TRBD1 as a possible D gene (5 bases). CDR3 length equals 14 residues. Germline CDR1 is MNHEY and CDR2 is SMNVEV (reference sequence). The CDR3 loop is CASSLSGRNTEAFF. The CDR3 nucleotides read TGTGCCAGCAGCTTATCAGGGAGGAACACTGAAGCTTTCTTT.

The chain links TRBV7-8 to TRBJ1-3; 8 positions agree with TRBD1. J lost 1 base, V lost 0 bases, and 5 bases had no gene match. This CDR3 is built from 17 residues. Germline lookup yields CDR1 SGHVS and CDR2 FQNEAQ. The CDR3 nucleotides are TGTGCCAGCAGCTTAGCCGGACAGGGTATATCTGGAAACACCATATATTTT. It yields the protein CASSLAGQGISGNTIYF.

The chain links TRBV12-3 or TRBV12-4 to TRBJ2-7; 9 nucleotides match TRBD1. Trimming at V came to 3 bases and at J to 3 bases, leaving 6 bases not matched to a gene. There are 15 residues in the CDR3. The DNA for the CDR3 is TGTGCCAGCAGTTTGGTACAGGGGGCCTTCTACGAGCAGTACTTC. Protein product: CASSLVQGAFYEQYF.

The rearrangement joins TRBV12-3 or TRBV12-4 to TRBJ1-5; maybe TRBD1 (5 bases). The CDR3 has 15 residues. V lost 6 bases, J lost 1 base, and 13 bases lay in between. The CDR3 reads CASRAGRASNQPQHF. For the CDR3, the DNA is TGTGCCAGCAGAGCAGGGAGGGCGAGCAATCAGCCCCAGCATTTT.

The rearrangement uses TRBV6-1 and TRBJ2-6, with unresolved D. The CDR3 loop spans 15 amino acids. Germline values: CDR1 MNHNS, CDR2 SASEGT. V was clipped by 1 base and J by 1 base, with 5 bases between them. CDR3 in DNA: TGTGCCAGCAGTGAAGAGGTGTCTGGGGCCAACGTCCTGACTTTC. This translates into CASSEEVSGANVLTF.